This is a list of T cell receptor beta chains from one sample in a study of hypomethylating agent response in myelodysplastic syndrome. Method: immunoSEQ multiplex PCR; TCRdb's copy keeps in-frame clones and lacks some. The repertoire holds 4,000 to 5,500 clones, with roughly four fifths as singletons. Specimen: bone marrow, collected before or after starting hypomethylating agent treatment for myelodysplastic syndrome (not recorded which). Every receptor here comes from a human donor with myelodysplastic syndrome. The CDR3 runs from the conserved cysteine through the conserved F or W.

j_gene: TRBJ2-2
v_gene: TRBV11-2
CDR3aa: CASSLGARTNTGELFF

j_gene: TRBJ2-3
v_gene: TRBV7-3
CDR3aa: CASSPTGGLTTDTQYF

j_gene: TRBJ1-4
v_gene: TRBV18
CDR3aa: CASSPGVTADEKLFF

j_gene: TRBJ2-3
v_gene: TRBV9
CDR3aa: CASSVVERSTDTQYF

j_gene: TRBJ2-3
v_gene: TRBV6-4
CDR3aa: CASSADRQDTQYF

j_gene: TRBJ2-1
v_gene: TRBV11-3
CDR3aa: CASSFGFDEQFF

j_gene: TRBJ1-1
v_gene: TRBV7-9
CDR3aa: CASTATGMNTEAFF

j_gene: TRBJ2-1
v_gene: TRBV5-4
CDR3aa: CASSSGLVNTYNEQFF

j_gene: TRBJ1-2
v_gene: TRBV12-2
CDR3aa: CASRLDPYGYTF

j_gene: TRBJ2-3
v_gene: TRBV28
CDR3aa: CASSFLRESGTDTQYF

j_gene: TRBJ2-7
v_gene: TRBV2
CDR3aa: CASSKNPGQEAYQQYF